A selection of T cell receptor beta chains follows, all from one sample in a study of blood T cell repertoires in COVID-19. TCRdb's table, derived via immunoSEQ multiplex PCR, lists solely in-frame clones and lacks some. The table shows fewer than 90,000 clones, with roughly 80% occurring only once. Sequencing was performed on peripheral blood. The source is a human donor in a cohort sampled during active COVID-19. CDR3s include the opening cysteine and the closing phenylalanine or tryptophan. A D gene is named only where the DNA matches it firmly. A row's size may be missing; if present it is once, few, many or a size class.

clone_size d_call j_call v_call cdr3_nt cdr3_aa
NA TRBD1 TRBJ1-6 TRBV12-3/TRBV12-4 TGTGCCAGCAGACAGGGGGAAAATTCACCCCTCCACTTT CASRQGENSPLHF
NA NA TRBJ2-5 TRBV19 TGTGCCAGTAGTTCGCGCCAAGAGACCCAGTACTTC CASSSRQETQYF
NA NA TRBJ2-2 TRBV4-3 TGCGCCAGCAGCCAAGGGAGGCAGGGGTTTAACACCGGGGAGCTGTTTTTT CASSQGRQGFNTGELFF
NA NA TRBJ1-6 TRBV4-3 TGCGCCAGCAGCCAATATCAGGTTAACAATTCACCCCTCCACTTT CASSQYQVNNSPLHF
NA TRBD2 TRBJ2-1 TRBV2 TGTGCCAGCAGCAGAACTAGCGGGAGGGCCGGTGAGCAGTTCTTC CASSRTSGRAGEQFF
NA NA TRBJ2-7 TRBV7-2 TGTGCCAGCAGCTTAGCGCCAGAAGGGGTCTACGAGCAGTACTTC CASSLAPEGVYEQYF
NA NA TRBJ1-4 TRBV11-2 TGTGCCAGCAGCTTAGCACCCACAGGGAGGGAACTGTTTTTT CASSLAPTGRELFF
once TRBD2 TRBJ2-2 TRBV28 TGTGCCAGCAGTTTGACGACTAGCGGGAGGGTCGGGGAGCTGTTTTTT CASSLTTSGRVGELFF
once NA TRBJ2-7 TRBV28 TGTGCCAGCAGTTTATTAGCCACGACCTACGAGCAGTACTTC CASSLLATTYEQYF
few TRBD1 TRBJ1-2 TRBV5-4 TGTGCCAGCAGCTTGTGGTCAGGGGGTTACTATGGCTACACCTTC CASSLWSGGYYGYTF
NA TRBD1 TRBJ1-5 TRBV19 TGTGCCAGTAGTAAAGGACAGGGAGTGCTACAGCCCCAGCATTTT CASSKGQGVLQPQHF
NA NA TRBJ2-1 TRBV24-1 TGTGCCACCAGTGAACCTCGGGACTCCAATGAGCAGTTCTTC CATSEPRDSNEQFF
NA NA TRBJ2-2 TRBV27 TGTGCCAGCAGTTTGAACAGCTTGAACACCGGGGAGCTGTTTTTT CASSLNSLNTGELFF
NA NA TRBJ2-5 TRBV9 TGTGCCAGCAGCCCCGGCAGGAGGGTCCTAGGAGAGACCCAGTACTTC CASSPGRRVLGETQYF
NA TRBD1 TRBJ1-2 TRBV6-1 TGTGCCAGCAGTGAGGCCGGGACAGGGATCTATGGCTACACCTTC CASSEAGTGIYGYTF
NA TRBD1 TRBJ1-6 TRBV27 TGTGCCAGCAGTTTAGGACAGGGCGGGAGTTCACCCCTCCACTTT CASSLGQGGSSPLHF
NA NA TRBJ1-2 TRBV7-2 TGTGCCAGCAGCCAGGGTCCCCAAAGAGGCTACACCTTC CASSQGPQRGYTF
NA TRBD2 TRBJ2-2 TRBV5-1 TGCGCCAGCAGCTCGGGGGGAGCGGGAAGAAACACCGGGGAGCTGTTTTTT CASSSGGAGRNTGELFF
NA TRBD1 TRBJ2-7 TRBV19 TGTGCCAGTAGGAGGGGGCAAGCCTACGAGCAGTACTTC CASRRGQAYEQYF
NA TRBD1 TRBJ2-7 TRBV9 TGTGCCAGCAGCGTCGGGACAGGGGGCCGCTACGAGCAGTACTTC CASSVGTGGRYEQYF
NA NA TRBJ2-2 TRBV7-8 TGTGCCAGCAGCCCCCATGAGGGCTTGTACACCGGGGAGCTGTTTTTT CASSPHEGLYTGELFF
NA NA TRBJ2-3 TRBV27 TGTGCCAGCAGCCCCGACTGGGGGAGGTTGGATACGCAGTATTTT CASSPDWGRLDTQYF
NA NA TRBJ2-4 TRBV6-5 TGTGCCAGCAGCCCCAACTTAAACATTCAGTACTTC CASSPNLNIQYF
NA NA TRBJ2-7 TRBV28 TGTGCCAGCAGTTCCCCAGGCCTCCGGGAGCAGTACTTC CASSSPGLREQYF
NA TRBD1 TRBJ2-7 TRBV5-5 TGTGCCAGCAGCTTGGCCCCAACAGGGGCCGACCTGCAGTACTTC CASSLAPTGADLQYF
NA NA TRBJ1-4 TRBV5-1 TGCGCCAGCAGACCGTCGGACGGGGGGTACGAAAAACTGTTTTTT CASRPSDGGYEKLFF
NA TRBD1 TRBJ2-7 TRBV5-4 TGTGCCAGCAGCTTGCAACAGGGGTCCCTCGAGCAGTACTTC CASSLQQGSLEQYF
NA TRBD1 TRBJ2-3 TRBV19 TGTGCCAGTAGTGCGCGGACAGGGGGCTTCACAGATACGCAGTATTTT CASSARTGGFTDTQYF
NA TRBD1 TRBJ2-1 TRBV3-1/TRBV3-2 TGTGCCAGCAGCCCCTCCCGGGACAGGGCCAGGGGGTTCTTC CASSPSRDRARGFF
NA TRBD2 TRBJ2-2 TRBV10-2 TGCGCCAGCAGCGCGCGACCGGGACTAGCGGGAGTCGGGGAGCTGTTTTTT CASSARPGLAGVGELFF
NA NA TRBJ2-3 TRBV28 TGTGCCAGCAGTTTACAACGGACTATCAATACGCAGTATTTT CASSLQRTINTQYF
NA TRBD1 TRBJ1-2 TRBV7-9 TGTGCCAGCAGCTGGGACAGTTTAGTTTATGGCTACACCTTC CASSWDSLVYGYTF
few TRBD2 TRBJ2-1 TRBV7-9 TGTGCCAGCAGGTCTAGCGGGAGGTTCAACAATGAGCAGTTCTTC CASRSSGRFNNEQFF
NA TRBD2 TRBJ2-7 TRBV15 TGTGCCACCAGCAGAGACATAGGACTAGCGGGAGAAGGTTACGAGCAGTACTTC CATSRDIGLAGEGYEQYF
NA TRBD2 TRBJ2-3 TRBV2 TGTGCCAGCAGTGAATCTATTCCCAGAGCGGGAGGATCAGATACGCAGTATTTT CASSESIPRAGGSDTQYF
few TRBD2 TRBJ2-1 TRBV9 TGTGCCAGCAGCGGAACTCTAGCGGGGGGTTTAAATGAGCAGTTCTTC CASSGTLAGGLNEQFF
NA TRBD2 TRBJ2-1 TRBV7-3 TGTGCCAGCAGGCCTCCGGGACTAGCGGAAAATGAGCAGTTCTTC CASRPPGLAENEQFF
few NA TRBJ1-6 TRBV30 TGTGCCTGGAGCCCCAAGGGGGAATCACCCCTCCACTTT CAWSPKGESPLHF
NA TRBD1 TRBJ1-1 TRBV9 TGTGCCAGCAGACCAACAGGGGATGGCACTGAAGCTTTCTTT CASRPTGDGTEAFF
NA TRBD2 TRBJ2-1 TRBV6-2/TRBV6-3 TGTGCCAGCAGTTCCGGGACTAGCGGGCAGTACAATGAGCAGTTCTTC CASSSGTSGQYNEQFF
NA TRBD2 TRBJ2-2 TRBV30 TGTGCCTGGAGCTCATCGGGTCCGGGAGGAGGCGGGGAGCTGTTTTTT CAWSSSGPGGGGELFF